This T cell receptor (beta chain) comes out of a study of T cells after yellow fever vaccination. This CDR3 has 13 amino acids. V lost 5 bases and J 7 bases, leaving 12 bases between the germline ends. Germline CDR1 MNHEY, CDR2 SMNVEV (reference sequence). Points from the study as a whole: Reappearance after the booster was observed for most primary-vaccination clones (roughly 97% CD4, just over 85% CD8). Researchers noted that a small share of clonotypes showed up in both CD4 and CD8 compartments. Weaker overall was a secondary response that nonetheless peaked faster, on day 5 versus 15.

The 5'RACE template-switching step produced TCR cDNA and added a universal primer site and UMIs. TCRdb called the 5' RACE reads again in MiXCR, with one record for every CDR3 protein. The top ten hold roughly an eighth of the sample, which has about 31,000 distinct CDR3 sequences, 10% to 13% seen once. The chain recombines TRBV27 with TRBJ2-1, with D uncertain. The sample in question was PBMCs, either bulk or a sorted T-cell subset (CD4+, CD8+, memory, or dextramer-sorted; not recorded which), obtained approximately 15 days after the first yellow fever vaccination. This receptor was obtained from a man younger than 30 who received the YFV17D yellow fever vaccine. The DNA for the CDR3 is TGTGCCAGCAGTGGGTCAGGAAAGAATGAGCAGTTCTTC. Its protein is CASSGSGKNEQFF.